Listed below are T cell receptor beta chains from one sample, sequenced in a study of control samples from healthy donors and cancer patients. Profiling relied on immunoSEQ multiplex PCR, and the TCRdb table lists in-frame clones only, not all of them. Counted here are 190,000 or so clones, 80% to 95% occurring once; the ten biggest clones make up more than 1.4%. Sequenced input: blood. These receptors were collected from a man younger than 35 in good health. CDR3s leave out the opening cysteine and the closing phenylalanine or tryptophan.

j_call,cdr3_length,v_call,cdr3_aa
TRBJ2-7,11,TRBV7-3,ASSPQAGHEQY
TRBJ2-5,14,TRBV7-9,ASSYGPEGSQETQY
TRBJ2-6,14,TRBV7-8,ASSLASPALANVLT
TRBJ2-5,13,TRBV10-3,AISEPREGSGTQY
TRBJ1-2,11,TRBV6-1,ASSEGRHYGYT
TRBJ1-5,12,TRBV5-4,ASSLAGLDQPQH
TRBJ2-7,13,TRBV14,ASSKPGSLSYEQY
TRBJ2-7,10,TRBV13,ASSLQGIEQY
TRBJ2-3,11,TRBV9,ASSVVGTDTQY
TRBJ1-2,10,TRBV30,AWGLSAYGYT
TRBJ2-7,13,TRBV5-4,ASSLVGFNSYEQY
TRBJ2-7,9,TRBV5-8,ASRNQGEQY
TRBJ1-1,10,TRBV29-1,SATTGDTEAF
TRBJ1-2,11,TRBV6-5,ASSLQGRDGYT
TRBJ1-2,13,TRBV6-5,ASAQSGWDQYGYT
TRBJ2-2,13,TRBV5-1,ASSLVAGGTGELF
TRBJ1-2,14,TRBV6-5,ASSYIRTGGNYGYT
TRBJ2-3,14,TRBV3-1/TRBV3-2,ASSHLAGGVTDTQY
TRBJ2-3,15,TRBV10-3,AISGASGGPWADTQY
TRBJ2-5,15,TRBV4-2,ASSQGGTSGGQETQY
TRBJ1-1,13,TRBV28,ASRTEGQQNTEAF
TRBJ1-6,11,TRBV6-5,AVQGQGYSPLH
TRBJ1-6,13,TRBV2,ASSEWGQSNSPLH
TRBJ1-1,13,TRBV18,ASSPEGTSYTEAF
TRBJ1-2,10,TRBV28,ASSLSSDGYT
TRBJ2-2,12,TRBV7-3,ASSPGLNTGELF
TRBJ1-2,16,TRBV10-3,AISLTMNTALINYGYT
TRBJ2-1,10,TRBV30,AWRPGGTREL
TRBJ1-4,17,TRBV21-1,ASSSSQQRPEATNEKLF
TRBJ1-6,12,TRBV9,ASSVGGGDSPLH
TRBJ1-5,11,TRBV6-5,ASSPRITQPQH
TRBJ1-5,12,TRBV30,AWSSGQGAQPQH